A single sample gave rise to the 26 T cell receptor beta chains below, sequenced in a study of neurological immune-mediated disorders. In TCRdb, the 5' RACE reads were re-called with MiXCR into one record per CDR3 protein. This table has tens of thousands of distinct CDR3 sequences, 13% to 15% appearing once. The sample was PBMCs. These receptors were obtained from a woman aged 45-59 years in good health.

This clonotype was recorded many times. V and J are TRBV28 and TRBJ2-3, with unresolved D. V shed 6 bases and J shed 4 bases, with 11 bases lying between them. From germline, CDR1 is MDHEN and CDR2 SYDVKM. This CDR3 has 13 amino acids. This CDR3 is CASSRVTADTQYF. The CDR3 DNA is TGTGCCAGCAGCCGCGTCACTGCAGATACGCAGTATTTT.

In this sample, this clonotype turned up a few times. V usage is TRBV9 and J usage is TRBJ2-1; TRBD2 agrees at 8 bases. Germline V gene data show CDR1 as SGDLS and CDR2 as YYNGEE. The CDR3 sequence is 16 residues long. V gave up 0 bases and J gave up 8 bases; unmatched junction bases: 10. In DNA form, the CDR3 reads TGTGCCAGCAGCGTAGGCCCCGGGACTAGAGGGTATGAGCAGTTCTTC. Protein: CASSVGPGTRGYEQFF.

This clonotype has ten or more counts. The chain employs TRBV7-9 and TRBJ1-2; D is perhaps TRBD1 (6 bases). This CDR3 is built from 13 residues. Germline assignment: CDR1 SEHNR and CDR2 FQNEAQ (reference sequence). Deletions cut 1 base from V and 8 bases from J, with 11 bases between. CDR3 coding DNA: TGTGCCAGCAGCTTAGTATCCAGGGGCGGCTACACCTTC. It encodes CASSLVSRGGYTF.

V gene TRBV7-9 combines with J gene TRBJ2-6; the match to TRBD1 covers 7 bases. The CDR3 length is 14 residues. Trimming removed 5 bases from V and 6 bases from J; junction bases left unmatched: 4. Germline loops: CDR1 SEHNR, CDR2 FQNEAQ (reference sequence). Here the CDR3 DNA reads TGTGCCAGCAGCGAACAGGGGTCGGCCAACGTCCTGACTTTC. It is translated as CASSEQGSANVLTF.

This chain links TRBV5-1 with TRBJ2-5; maybe TRBD1 (5 bases). The V end was cut by 3 bases, the J end by 2 bases, with 14 bases between. This CDR3 has 15 amino acids. Germline V gene lookup returns CDR1 SGHRS and CDR2 YFSETQ. CDR3 coding DNA: TGCGCCAGCAGCTCTCTACGACAGTCACAAGAGACCCAGTACTTC. The encoded protein is CASSSLRQSQETQYF.

This clonotype came up many times. The V call is TRBV5-1, the J call TRBJ1-2; 9 bases map to TRBD1. Unmatched junction bases numbered 4, after V lost 3 bases and J lost 4 bases. This CDR3 is 14 amino acids long. Germline CDR1 SGHRS, CDR2 YFSETQ. The CDR3 loop is CASSSDRGGYGYTF. Here the CDR3 DNA reads TGCGCCAGCAGCTCGGACAGGGGAGGCTATGGCTACACCTTC.

The sample holds a few counts of this clonotype. The chain links TRBV5-1 to TRBJ2-1; 15 positions agree with TRBD2. Germline values: CDR1 SGHRS, CDR2 YFSETQ. CDR3 length equals 17 residues. The trim removed 3 bases at V and 8 bases at J, leaving 9 bases unmatched. CDR3 DNA sequence: TGCGCCAGCAGCTCGTGGACTAGCGGGGGGGCCGCGGATGAGCAGTTCTTC. It encodes CASSSWTSGGAADEQFF.

This clonotype was detected a few times. The V and J genes are TRBV5-1 and TRBJ2-7, with 11 positions matching TRBD2. The CDR3 has 18 residues. V lost 2 bases to trimming and J lost 2 bases; unmatched junction nucleotides: 12. Germline V gives CDR1 SGHRS, CDR2 YFSETQ. CDR3 loop: CASSFSARYSGGAYEQYF. CDR3 coding DNA: TGCGCCAGCAGCTTCTCTGCAAGATATAGCGGGGGGGCCTACGAGCAGTACTTC.

The table lists this clonotype with many counts. The V call is TRBV5-8, the J call TRBJ2-3; TRBD2 aligns across 12 bases. The CDR3 length is 19 residues. Per germline, CDR1 SGHTS and CDR2 YDEGEE. V was clipped by 1 base and J by 1 base; unmatched bases: 10. CDR3 amino acids: CASSLSTILAGGGTDTQYF. The CDR3 bases are TGTGCCAGCAGCTTGTCCACCATACTAGCGGGGGGCGGCACAGATACGCAGTATTTT.

The rearrangement joins TRBV10-2 to TRBJ2-1; 11 nucleotides align to TRBD2. This CDR3 is built from 16 residues. J gave up 7 bases and V 7 bases, and 12 bases lay outside the gene matches. Germline lookup yields CDR1 WSHSY and CDR2 SAAADI. The CDR3 region is CASTGLAEYYTNEQFF. Written as DNA, the CDR3 is TGCGCCAGCACGGGACTAGCGGAATACTACACGAATGAGCAGTTCTTC.

This clonotype appeared many times. V gene TRBV7-9 combines with J gene TRBJ1-2, with D possibly TRBD1 on 5 matching bases. Between the trimmed V and J ends, which lost 2 bases and 8 bases, there was a span of 12 bases. The CDR3 spans 13 residues. Germline values: CDR1 SEHNR, CDR2 FQNEAQ (reference sequence). The CDR3 sequence: CASSLTGDEGYTF. In DNA form, the CDR3 reads TGTGCCAGCAGCTTAACGGGGGATGAGGGCTACACCTTC.

The table lists this clonotype with many counts. V usage is TRBV5-1 and J usage is TRBJ1-4; D gene ambiguous. CDR3 length: 14 residues. Germline V gene lookup returns CDR1 SGHRS and CDR2 YFSETQ. With 0 bases removed from V and 0 bases from J, the gap between germline ends came to 3 bases. The CDR3 sequence: CASSLDATNEKLFF. The CDR3 bases are TGCGCCAGCAGCTTGGACGCAACTAATGAAAAACTGTTTTTT.

This clonotype was observed many times. V gene TRBV28 combines with J gene TRBJ2-3; 9 positions agree with TRBD2. Germline CDR1 reads MDHEN; CDR2 reads SYDVKM. V lost 3 bases and J lost 6; bases outside the gene matches: 4. CDR3 length equals 14 residues. CDR3 region: CASSFSGSSDTQYF. Here the CDR3 DNA reads TGTGCCAGCAGTTTTAGCGGGAGTAGTGATACGCAGTATTTT. Full variable domain (missing parts from reference TRBV28 and TRBJ2-3): DVKVTQSSRYLVKRTGEKVFLECVQDMDHENMFWYRQDPGLGLRLIYFSYDVKMKEKGDIPEGYSVSREKKERFSLILESASTNQTSMYLCASSFSGSSDTQYFGPGTRLTVL.

This clonotype showed up many times. V is TRBV6-5 and J is TRBJ1-4; D is possibly TRBD1 (6 bases). Germline V gene sequence: CDR1 MNHEY, CDR2 SVGAGI. The CDR3 has 16 residues. V was trimmed by 5 bases and J by 7 bases, leaving 20 bases between them. The CDR3 spells CASSGILGGGGEKLFF. The CDR3 DNA is TGTGCCAGCAGTGGAATTCTAGGAGGGGGAGGTGAAAAACTGTTTTTT.

The sample holds many counts of this clonotype. This chain joins TRBV5-5 and TRBJ2-7; no clear D gene. Between the trimmed V and J ends, which lost 0 bases and 0 bases, there was a span of 10 bases. This CDR3 is 15 amino acids long. The germline V gene has CDR1 SGHKS and CDR2 YYEKEE (reference sequence). The CDR3 reads CASSLEVVVSYEQYF. The DNA of the CDR3 is TGTGCCAGCAGCTTGGAGGTGGTCGTCTCCTACGAGCAGTACTTC.

This clonotype came up many times. The chain couples TRBV28 to TRBJ2-3; possibly TRBD1 for D (5 bases). CDR1 and CDR2 (germline): MDHEN, SYDVKM. The CDR3 is 13 amino acids. The V and J ends lost 6 bases and 7 bases respectively, with 14 bases between them. CDR3 nucleotide sequence: TGTGCCAGCAGGGCTCCCTGGGGCAATACGCAGTATTTT. Its translation: CASRAPWGNTQYF.

This clonotype was observed a few times. The CDR3 region is CASSGTSGGRSYNEQFF. The CDR3 region has the DNA TGTGCCAGCAGTGGGACTAGCGGGGGGCGGTCCTACAATGAGCAGTTCTTC. The genes are TRBV7-2 and TRBJ2-1, with 15 nucleotides matching TRBD2. CDR3 length equals 17 residues. After removal of 6 bases from V and 1 base from J, the junction contained 4 bases not matched to a gene. Germline V lookup: CDR1 SGHTA, CDR2 FQGNSA. The entire variable domain, with the rest obtained from reference TRBV7-2 and TRBJ2-1, is as follows: GAGVSQSPSNKVTEKGKDVELRCDPISGHTALYWYRQSLGQGLEFLIYFQGNSAPDKSGLPSDRFSAERTGGSVSTLTIQRTQQEDSAVYLCASSGTSGGRSYNEQFFGPGTRLTVL.

This clonotype was seen many times. This chain uses TRBV6-6 with TRBJ2-1; D unclear. The CDR3 has 11 amino acids. Trimming took off 6 bases at V and 4 bases at J, with 4 bases between the two ends. Germline V gene lookup returns CDR1 MNHNY and CDR2 SVGAGI (reference sequence). The CDR3 loop is CASRDYNEQFF. CDR3 DNA: TGTGCCAGCAGAGATTACAATGAGCAGTTCTTC.

On this clonotype itself: A much larger clone lies one base from this, so it may be a read error. The chain has TRBV2 and TRBJ2-1, with TRBD1 matching 12 bases. Germline lookup yields CDR1 SNHLY and CDR2 FYNNEI. V was clipped by 11 bases and J by 7 bases; unmatched bases: 9. CDR3 length equals 14 residues. CDR3 in DNA: TGTGCCTGCAAGCCGGGACAGGGGGCGAATGAGCAGTTCTTC. Translating gives CACKPGQGANEQFF.

This clonotype was counted many times. J is TRBJ1-2 and V is TRBV7-2; unclear D gene. The CDR3 covers 13 residues. Germline CDR1 and CDR2: SGHTA and FQGNSA. V lost 0 bases to trimming and J lost 8 bases, with 10 bases between them. CDR3: CASSLALIRGYTF. In nucleotides, the CDR3 is TGTGCCAGCAGCTTAGCGCTTATACGGGGCTACACCTTC.

This clonotype was detected many times. This chain links TRBV24-1 with TRBJ1-5; a weak D match, TRBD1 (5 bases). There are 13 residues in the CDR3. Trimming cost V 4 bases and J 3 bases, with 6 bases left between them. From germline, CDR1 is KGHDR and CDR2 SFDVKD. The CDR3 protein is CATSDRDNQPQHF. For the CDR3, the DNA is TGTGCCACCAGTGACAGGGACAATCAGCCCCAGCATTTT.

This clonotype showed up many times. The chain is built from TRBV5-1 and TRBJ2-7; D unresolved. Germline CDR1 SGHRS, CDR2 YFSETQ. The CDR3 length is 12 residues. The ends were cut back, 0 bases at V and 7 bases at J, with 8 bases in the middle. The CDR3 sequence is CASSLGPGEQYF. The CDR3 nucleotides read TGCGCCAGCAGCTTGGGTCCTGGGGAGCAGTACTTC.

This clonotype was picked up a small number of times. The chain carries TRBV20-1 and TRBJ2-4, with 8 bases matching TRBD2. Germline CDR1 reads DFQATT; CDR2 reads SNEGSKA (reference sequence). The CDR3 is 14 residues long. Germline trimming cut 5 bases from V and 5 bases from J; bases unmatched to any gene: 8. The CDR3: CSAPQAGEQNIQYF. CDR3 nucleotide sequence: TGCAGTGCTCCTCAAGCGGGAGAGCAAAACATTCAGTACTTC.

There are many counts of this clonotype. The rearrangement links TRBV5-1 to TRBJ1-4; D gene uncertain. V lost 4 bases and J lost 4, with 14 bases in between. This CDR3 is 15 amino acids long. The germline CDR1 and CDR2 sequences are SGHRS and YFSETQ. CDR3 sequence: CASSVTADYNEKLFF. As DNA, the CDR3 is TGCGCCAGCAGCGTGACGGCGGACTATAATGAAAAACTGTTTTTT.

This clonotype was recorded at least ten times. The chain joins TRBV5-6 to TRBJ2-5; TRBD2 matches at 8 bases. Trimming at V came to 4 bases and at J to 9 bases, leaving 14 bases not matched to a gene. The CDR3 contains 15 residues. CDR1 and CDR2 from the germline V gene are SGHDT and YYEEEE. The CDR3 loop reads CASSPQGTSDPSQYF. CDR3 DNA sequence: TGTGCCAGCAGCCCACAAGGGACTAGTGACCCATCCCAGTACTTC. The entire variable domain, with the rest obtained from reference TRBV5-6 and TRBJ2-5, is as follows: DAGVTQSPTHLIKTRGQQVTLRCSPKSGHDTVSWYQQALGQGPQFIFQYYEEEERQRGNFPDRFSGHQFPNYSSELNVNALLLGDSALYLCASSPQGTSDPSQYFGPGTRLLVL.

This clonotype was picked up many times. This chain uses TRBV5-5 with TRBJ2-5, with 11 bases that match TRBD1. The ends lost 4 bases at V and 2 bases at J; junction bases unmatched: 7. Germline loops: CDR1 SGHKS, CDR2 YYEKEE (reference sequence). The CDR3 has 16 residues. The CDR3 is CASSPGQGDLQETQYF. The DNA for the CDR3 is TGTGCCAGCAGCCCGGGACAGGGGGACTTACAAGAGACCCAGTACTTC.